These 4 T cell receptor beta chains originate from one sample sequenced in a study of Ad26.COV2.S vaccination and SARS-CoV-2 variants. Data came from immunoSEQ multiplex PCR; TCRdb stores just in-frame clones and leaves some out. The sample includes about half a million clones, 80% to 90% of them seen just once. The treatment here: about 20 received Ad26.COV2.S at low or high dose, single or two shots; about 5 received placebo; per-sample allocation not given. Collection of samples fell on day 63 after the first vaccine or placebo injection. The sequenced sample was peripheral blood, obtained in a trial of Ad26.COV2.S vaccine versus placebo. The receptors derive from a person between 18 and 65 years old who received the Ad26.COV2.S COVID-19 vaccine or a placebo.

The V call is TRBV9, the J call TRBJ1-1; the D is unclear. The germline V gene encodes CDR1 SGDLS and CDR2 YYNGEE. The CDR3 sequence is 15 residues long. V was cut by 0 bases and J by 4 bases, with 13 bases left in between. Written as DNA, the CDR3 is TGTGCCAGCAGCGTAGAGTCAGCCCCAAGCACTGAAGCTTTCTTT. It encodes CASSVESAPSTEAFF. Full variable domain (outside the CDR3, taken from reference TRBV9 and TRBJ1-1): DSGVTQTPKHLITATGQRVTLRCSPRSGDLSVYWYQQSLDQGLQFLIQYYNGEERAKGNILERFSAQQFPDLHSELNLSSLELGDSALYFCASSVESAPSTEAFFGQGTRLTVV.

The V and J genes are TRBV27 and TRBJ1-5; 7 bases are a match to TRBD1. CDR3 length equals 17 residues. Germline assignment: CDR1 MNHEY and CDR2 SMNVEV (reference sequence). The J segment lost 6 bases and the V segment lost 6 bases, leaving 17 bases of the junction unmatched. The CDR3 is CASRPKFNRGRGQPQHF. In DNA, the CDR3 is TGTGCCAGCAGACCCAAATTCAACAGGGGAAGGGGTCAGCCCCAGCATTTT.

With respect to this clone: The junction departs from the called germline gene at one end, perhaps through a read error. This chain uses TRBV5-5 with TRBJ2-7; 10 bases line up with TRBD1. The CDR3 extends over 13 amino acids. Germline V gene lookup returns CDR1 SGHKS and CDR2 YYEKEE (reference sequence). CDR3 residues: CASSSPGQGMGSF. The DNA for the CDR3 is TGTGCCAGCAGCTCTCCGGGACAGGGGATGGGGAGCTTC.

CDR3 in DNA: TGTGCCAGCAGGGGGGCAGAGGATACGCAGTATTTT. Its protein product is CASRGAEDTQYF. The V and J genes are TRBV27 and TRBJ2-3; tentative D call: TRBD1 (6 bases). V shed 6 bases and J shed 6 bases, with 10 bases lying between them. Germline loops: CDR1 MNHEY, CDR2 SMNVEV (reference sequence). This CDR3 has 12 amino acids.